Shown below are 10 T cell receptor beta chains from a single sample sequenced in a study of blood T cell repertoires in COVID-19 (dated by TCRdb to between 2020 and 2021). Library method: the immunoSEQ multiplex PCR assay. TCRdb provides this immuneACCESS table in a form limited to in-frame rearrangements. Some clones are lacking; in checked studies, under half of them reflect an unresolved V gene, and why the rest are absent is not known. For this sample there are around 200,000 clones; approximately 87% appear just once. Clones ranked in the top ten supply 15% to 20% of the sample. Material: peripheral blood. The receptors shown here come from a person between 70 and 80 years old with COVID-19, enrolled during active disease.

The rearrangement joins TRBV15 to TRBJ1-1; TRBD1 is a possible D gene (5 bases). Trimming pared 5 bases from V and 4 bases from J, leaving 23 bases between. Germline CDR1 LNHNV, CDR2 YYDKDF (reference sequence). CDR3 length: 17 amino acids. In nucleotides, the CDR3 is TGTGCCACCAGCGCGGGACTGGGTTCAAGATTGAGCACTGAAGCTTTCTTT. Amino acids: CATSAGLGSRLSTEAFF.

V gene TRBV10-3 combines with J gene TRBJ1-3; D may be TRBD1 (5 bases). V lost 7 bases and J 0 bases, leaving 7 bases between the germline ends. The CDR3 is 13 amino acids. Germline V gene lookup returns CDR1 ENHRY and CDR2 SYGVKD. In nucleotides, the CDR3 is TGTGCCATCACGGACAACTCTGGAAACACCATATATTTT. Its translation: CAITDNSGNTIYF.

The rearrangement links TRBV7-9 to TRBJ2-1; 8 bases are shared with TRBD2. The CDR3 loop spans 15 amino acids. V lost 6 bases to trimming and J lost 10 bases; unmatched junction nucleotides: 14. Per germline, CDR1 SEHNR and CDR2 FQNEAQ (reference sequence). The CDR3 protein is CASSTGGGLTGEQFF. The CDR3 DNA reads as TGTGCCAGCAGTACCGGGGGGGGGCTTACCGGAGAGCAGTTCTTC.

The chain recombines TRBV6-6 with TRBJ2-3, with 10 bases fitting TRBD1. Losses at the gene ends were 5 bases for V and 4 bases for J; bases not matched to a gene: 3. Germline CDR1 MNHNY, CDR2 SVGAGI (reference sequence). The CDR3 totals 14 residues. The CDR3 DNA reads as TGTGCCAGCAGTGACAGGGGGCGTGCAGATACGCAGTATTTT. Protein product: CASSDRGRADTQYF.

This chain uses TRBV5-1 with TRBJ2-6, with D unclear. V lost 3 bases to trimming and J lost 0 bases, with 10 bases between them. Germline CDR1 and CDR2: SGHRS and YFSETQ. This CDR3 contains 16 residues. CDR3 sequence: CASSSRRSSGANVLTF. The CDR3 nucleotides are TGCGCCAGCAGCTCCCGGCGGTCCTCTGGGGCCAACGTCCTGACTTTC. Variable domain in full (rest from reference TRBV5-1 and TRBJ2-6): KAGVTQTPRYLIKTRGQQVTLSCSPISGHRSVSWYQQTPGQGLQFLFEYFSETQRNKGNFPGRFSGRQFSNSRSEMNVSTLELGDSALYLCASSSRRSSGANVLTFGAGSRLTVL.

J is TRBJ1-2 and V is TRBV15; the D gene is possibly TRBD1 (5 bases). Germline lookup yields CDR1 LNHNV and CDR2 YYDKDF (reference sequence). Trimming removed 0 bases from V and 8 bases from J, with 13 bases in between. The CDR3 spans 14 residues. The CDR3: CATSRDLIQGGYTF. CDR3 bases: TGTGCCACCAGCAGAGATCTTATCCAGGGCGGCTACACCTTC.

This clone was recorded a few times. The chain carries TRBV7-2 and TRBJ2-3; 10 positions match TRBD1. CDR3 length: 15 amino acids. Looked up from germline, CDR1 is SGHTA and CDR2 is FQGNSA. V trimming: 2 bases; J trimming: 8 bases; junction bases outside the gene matches: 7. DNA for the CDR3: TGTGCCAGCAGCTTATTGACAGGGGGCTCTGGTACGCAGTATTTT. Translation gives CASSLLTGGSGTQYF.

This chain links TRBV4-2 with TRBJ2-1; unclear D gene. Between the trimmed V and J ends, which lost 0 bases and 6 bases, there was a span of 18 bases. The length of the CDR3 is 17 residues. Germline-derived CDR1 and CDR2 are LGHNA and YNFKEQ. The CDR3 DNA follows: TGTGCCAGCAGCCAAGATCCGAGCCAAACTCTCCGCAATGAGCAGTTCTTC. It encodes CASSQDPSQTLRNEQFF.

The V and J genes are TRBV19 and TRBJ1-6; no firm D call. The CDR3 has 14 residues. Trimming pared 6 bases from V and 8 bases from J, leaving 14 bases between. The germline CDR1 and CDR2 sequences are LNHDA and SQIVND (reference sequence). CDR3 sequence reads: CASSLSVRDSPLHF. CDR3 nucleotides: TGTGCCAGTAGCCTTTCCGTCCGGGATTCACCCCTCCACTTT. The full variable domain, in which reference TRBV19 and TRBJ1-6 provide the parts outside the CDR3, is DGGITQSPKYLFRKEGQNVTLSCEQNLNHDAMYWYRQDPGQGLRLIYYSQIVNDFQKGDIAEGYSVSREKKESFPLTVTSAQKNPTAFYLCASSLSVRDSPLHFGNGTRLTVT.

This clone was counted once. The genes are TRBV5-8 and TRBJ2-7; possible D gene TRBD2, 5 bases. The germline V and J ends were trimmed by 0 bases and 2 bases, with 18 bases remaining between them. From germline, CDR1 is SGHTS and CDR2 YDEGEE. The CDR3 runs to 17 residues. CDR3 coding DNA: TGTGCCAGCAGCTTGGTTGAGACCACCCGGAGGACCTACGAGCAGTACTTC. Protein: CASSLVETTRRTYEQYF.